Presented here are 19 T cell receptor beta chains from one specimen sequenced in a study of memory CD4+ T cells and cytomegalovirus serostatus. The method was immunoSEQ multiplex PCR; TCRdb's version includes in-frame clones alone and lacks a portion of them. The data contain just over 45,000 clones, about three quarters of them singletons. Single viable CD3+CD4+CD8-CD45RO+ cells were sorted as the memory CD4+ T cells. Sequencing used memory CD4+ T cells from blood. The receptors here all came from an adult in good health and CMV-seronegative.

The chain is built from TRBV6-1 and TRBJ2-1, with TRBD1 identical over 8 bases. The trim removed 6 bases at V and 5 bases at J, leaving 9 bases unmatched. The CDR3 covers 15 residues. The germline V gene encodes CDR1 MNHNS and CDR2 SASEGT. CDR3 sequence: CASRAGTGGDNEQFF. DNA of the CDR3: TGTGCCAGCAGAGCCGGGACAGGTGGGGACAATGAGCAGTTCTTC.

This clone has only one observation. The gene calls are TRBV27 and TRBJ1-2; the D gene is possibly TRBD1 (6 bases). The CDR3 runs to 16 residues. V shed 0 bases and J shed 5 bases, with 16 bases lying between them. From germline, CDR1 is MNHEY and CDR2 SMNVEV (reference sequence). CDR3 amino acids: CASSLSGTGFVYGYTF. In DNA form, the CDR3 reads TGTGCCAGCAGTTTATCTGGCACAGGGTTCGTTTATGGCTACACCTTC.

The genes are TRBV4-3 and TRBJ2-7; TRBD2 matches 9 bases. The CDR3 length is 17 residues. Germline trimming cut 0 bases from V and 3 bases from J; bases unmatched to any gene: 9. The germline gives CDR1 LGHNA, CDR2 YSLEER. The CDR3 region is CASSQDAAGGPHYEQYF. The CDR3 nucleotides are TGCGCCAGCAGCCAAGATGCGGCGGGGGGGCCTCACTACGAGCAGTACTTC.

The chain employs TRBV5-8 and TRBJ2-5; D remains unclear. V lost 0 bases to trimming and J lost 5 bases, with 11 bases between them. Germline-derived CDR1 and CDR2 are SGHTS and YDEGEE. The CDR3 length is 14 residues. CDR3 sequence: CASSLERVRETQYF. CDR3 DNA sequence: TGTGCCAGCAGCTTGGAAAGGGTTAGGGAGACCCAGTACTTC.

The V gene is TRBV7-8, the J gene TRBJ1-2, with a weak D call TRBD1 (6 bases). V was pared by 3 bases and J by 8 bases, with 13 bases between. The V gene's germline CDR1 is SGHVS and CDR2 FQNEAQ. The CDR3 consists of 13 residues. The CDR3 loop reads CASSFNTGLGYTF. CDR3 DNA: TGTGCCAGCAGCTTCAACACAGGGTTAGGCTACACCTTC.

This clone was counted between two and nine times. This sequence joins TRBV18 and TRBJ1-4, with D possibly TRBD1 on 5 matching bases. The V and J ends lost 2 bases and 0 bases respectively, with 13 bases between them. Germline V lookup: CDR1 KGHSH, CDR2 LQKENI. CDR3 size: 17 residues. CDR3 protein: CASSPGGGPSTNEKLFF. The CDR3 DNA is TGTGCCAGCTCACCAGGTGGGGGACCCTCAACTAATGAAAAACTGTTTTTT.

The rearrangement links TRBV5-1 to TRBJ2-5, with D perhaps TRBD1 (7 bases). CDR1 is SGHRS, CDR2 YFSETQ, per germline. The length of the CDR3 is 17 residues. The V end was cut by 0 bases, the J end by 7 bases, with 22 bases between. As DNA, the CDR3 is TGCGCCAGCAGCTTGGTCCCGGATATGGAGGGGGCCGGGACCCAGTACTTC. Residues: CASSLVPDMEGAGTQYF.

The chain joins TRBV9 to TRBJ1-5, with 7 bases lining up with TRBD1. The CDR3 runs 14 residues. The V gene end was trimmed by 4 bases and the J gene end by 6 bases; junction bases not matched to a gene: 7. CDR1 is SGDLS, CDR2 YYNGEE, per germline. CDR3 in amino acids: CASSLTGDGQPQHF. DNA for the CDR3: TGTGCCAGCAGCCTAACAGGGGACGGTCAGCCCCAGCATTTT.

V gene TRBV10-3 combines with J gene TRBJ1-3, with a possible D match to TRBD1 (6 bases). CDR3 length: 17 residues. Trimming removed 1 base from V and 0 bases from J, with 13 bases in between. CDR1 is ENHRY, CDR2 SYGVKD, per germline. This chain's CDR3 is CAISEYGQGLSGNTIYF. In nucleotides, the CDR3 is TGTGCCATCAGTGAGTATGGCCAGGGGCTCTCTGGAAACACCATATATTTT.

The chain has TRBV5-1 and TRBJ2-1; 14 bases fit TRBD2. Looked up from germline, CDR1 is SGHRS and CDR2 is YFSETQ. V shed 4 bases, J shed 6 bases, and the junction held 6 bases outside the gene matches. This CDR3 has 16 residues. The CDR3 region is CASSPRLAGGFNEQFF. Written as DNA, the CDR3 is TGCGCCAGCAGCCCGCGACTAGCGGGGGGGTTCAATGAGCAGTTCTTC.

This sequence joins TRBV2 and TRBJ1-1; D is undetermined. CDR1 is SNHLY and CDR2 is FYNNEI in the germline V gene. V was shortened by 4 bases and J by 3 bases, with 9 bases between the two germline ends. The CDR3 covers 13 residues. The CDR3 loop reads CASSVDTYTEAFF. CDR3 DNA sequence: TGTGCCAGCAGTGTTGACACTTACACTGAAGCTTTCTTT.

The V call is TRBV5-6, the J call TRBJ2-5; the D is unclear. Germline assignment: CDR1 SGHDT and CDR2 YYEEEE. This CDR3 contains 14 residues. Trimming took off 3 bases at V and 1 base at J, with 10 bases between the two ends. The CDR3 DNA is TGTGCCAGCAGCTCCCTAACCTTCCAAGAGACCCAGTACTTC. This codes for CASSSLTFQETQYF.

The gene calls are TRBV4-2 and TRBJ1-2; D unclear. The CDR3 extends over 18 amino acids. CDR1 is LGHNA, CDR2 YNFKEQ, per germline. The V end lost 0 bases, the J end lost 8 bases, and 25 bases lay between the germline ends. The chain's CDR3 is CASSQDPMGTRIRSGYTF. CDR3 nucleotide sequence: TGTGCCAGCAGCCAAGACCCCATGGGCACGCGAATAAGGTCGGGCTACACCTTC.

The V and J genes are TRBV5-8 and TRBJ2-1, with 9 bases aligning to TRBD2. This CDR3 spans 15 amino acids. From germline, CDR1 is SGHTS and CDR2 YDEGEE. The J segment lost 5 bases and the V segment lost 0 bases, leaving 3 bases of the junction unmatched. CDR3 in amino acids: CASSLGVAGDNEQFF. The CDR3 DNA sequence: TGTGCCAGCAGCTTGGGGGTAGCGGGGGACAATGAGCAGTTCTTC.

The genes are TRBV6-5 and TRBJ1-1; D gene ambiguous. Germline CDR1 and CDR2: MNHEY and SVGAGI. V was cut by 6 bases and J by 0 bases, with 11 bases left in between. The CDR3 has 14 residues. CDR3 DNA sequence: TGTGCCAGCAGAAAGCGAGTCCTGAACACTGAAGCTTTCTTT. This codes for CASRKRVLNTEAFF.

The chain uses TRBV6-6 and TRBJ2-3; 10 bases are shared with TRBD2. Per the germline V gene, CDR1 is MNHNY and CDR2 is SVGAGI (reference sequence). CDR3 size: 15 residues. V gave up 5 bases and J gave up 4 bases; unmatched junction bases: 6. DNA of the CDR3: TGTGCCAGCAGTCTGAGCGGGGGGGTCGCAGATACGCAGTATTTT. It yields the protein CASSLSGGVADTQYF.

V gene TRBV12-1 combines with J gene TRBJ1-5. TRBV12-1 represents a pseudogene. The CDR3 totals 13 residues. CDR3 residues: CASRGVSNQPQHF. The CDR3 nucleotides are TGTGCCAGCCGGGGCGTTAGCAATCAGCCCCAGCATTTT.

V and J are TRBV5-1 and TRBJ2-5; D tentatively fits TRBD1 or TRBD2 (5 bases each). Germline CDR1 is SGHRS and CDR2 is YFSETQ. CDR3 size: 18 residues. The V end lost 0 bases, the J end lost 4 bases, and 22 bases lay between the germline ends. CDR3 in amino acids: CASSLVGWGTQNAETQYF. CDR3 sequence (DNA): TGCGCCAGCAGCTTGGTGGGTTGGGGGACCCAGAACGCAGAGACCCAGTACTTC.

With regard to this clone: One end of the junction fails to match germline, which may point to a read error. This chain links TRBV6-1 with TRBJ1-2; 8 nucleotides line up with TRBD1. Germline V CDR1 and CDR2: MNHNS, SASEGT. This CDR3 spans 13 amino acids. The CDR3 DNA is TGTGCCAGCAGTGAAGGGACAGGGATTGGCTACATCTTC. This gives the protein CASSEGTGIGYIF.